The clone carrying this T cell receptor beta chain was counted at least ten times. Its antigen is as yet unknown. This sample is part of a study of T cell repertoires in cytomegalovirus infection. As for the study in general: CMV infection and matching HLA type were both indicated by public TCR beta signatures. Study results and limitations: It was HLA-C-restricted CMV-specific TCR beta clonotypes that dominated the response ex vivo.

TCRdb itself ran the reads through MiXCR, one entry per CDR3 protein. The table lists about 190,000 distinct CDR3 sequences, less than 9.5% of them singletons. Sequenced input: PBMCs. This clonotype was obtained from a human donor in good health (CMV status not recorded). Some clones in this sample may be carry-over from other donors' samples.

The CDR3: CASSTRTSGITYEQYF. CDR3 DNA sequence: TGTGCCAGCAGCACCCGGACTAGCGGAATTACCTACGAGCAGTACTTC. This chain joins TRBV7-2 and TRBJ2-7; 10 bases map to TRBD2. Per the germline V gene, CDR1 is SGHTA and CDR2 is FQGNSA. The CDR3 has 16 amino acids. Trimming at V came to 5 bases and at J to 2 bases, leaving 9 bases not matched to a gene.